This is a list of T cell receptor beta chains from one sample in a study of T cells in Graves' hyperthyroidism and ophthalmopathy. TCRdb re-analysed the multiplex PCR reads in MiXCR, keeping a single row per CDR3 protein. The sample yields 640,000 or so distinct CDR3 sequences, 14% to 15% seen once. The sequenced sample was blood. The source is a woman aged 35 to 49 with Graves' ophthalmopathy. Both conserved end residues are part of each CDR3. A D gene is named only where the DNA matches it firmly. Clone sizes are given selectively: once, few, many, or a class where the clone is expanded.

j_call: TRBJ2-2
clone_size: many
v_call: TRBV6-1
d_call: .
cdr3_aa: CASRERDTGELFF
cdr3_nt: TGTGCCAGCAGGGAAAGGGACACCGGGGAGCTGTTTTTT

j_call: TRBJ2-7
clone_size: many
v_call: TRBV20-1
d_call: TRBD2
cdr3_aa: CSAREVAGDYEQYF
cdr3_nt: TGCAGTGCTAGAGAGGTAGCGGGAGACTACGAGCAGTACTTC

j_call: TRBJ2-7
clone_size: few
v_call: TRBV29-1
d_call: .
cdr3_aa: CSVGGRALYEQYF
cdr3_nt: TGCAGCGTAGGGGGGAGAGCCCTCTACGAGCAGTACTTC

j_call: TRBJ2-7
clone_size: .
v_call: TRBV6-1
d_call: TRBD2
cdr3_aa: CASGNPGLAGVYEQYF
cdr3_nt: TGTGCCAGCGGTAATCCGGGACTAGCGGGTGTCTACGAGCAGTACTTC

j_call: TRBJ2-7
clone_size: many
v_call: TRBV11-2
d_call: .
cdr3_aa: CASSLLGRRGPTYEQYF
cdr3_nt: TGTGCCAGCAGCTTATTAGGACGTCGGGGACCCACCTACGAGCAGTACTTC

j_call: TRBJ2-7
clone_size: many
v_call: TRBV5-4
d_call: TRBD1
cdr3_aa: CASSPGTGNLYEQYF
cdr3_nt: TGTGCCAGCAGCCCGGGGACAGGAAACCTCTACGAGCAGTACTTC

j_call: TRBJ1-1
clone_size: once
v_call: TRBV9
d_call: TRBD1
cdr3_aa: CASSTRDREAEAFF
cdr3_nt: TGTGCCAGCAGCACGCGGGACAGAGAGGCTGAAGCTTTCTTT

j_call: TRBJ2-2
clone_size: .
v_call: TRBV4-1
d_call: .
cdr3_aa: CASSQDRGRGSNTGELFF
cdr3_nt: TGCGCCAGCAGCCAAGATAGGGGTAGGGGATCGAACACCGGGGAGCTGTTTTTT

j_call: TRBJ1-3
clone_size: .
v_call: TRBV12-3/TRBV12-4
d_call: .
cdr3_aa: CASSSGGSGNTIYF
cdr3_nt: TGTGCCAGCAGTTCGGGGGGGTCTGGAAACACCATATATTTT

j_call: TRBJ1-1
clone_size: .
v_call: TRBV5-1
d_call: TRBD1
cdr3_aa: CASSSPGQSNTEAFF
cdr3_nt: TGCGCCAGCAGCTCGCCGGGACAGTCGAACACTGAAGCTTTCTTT